This T cell receptor beta chain was identified in a study of blood T cells in healthy people across ages. In the study overall: About one barcoded beta molecule was captured per two T cells (by template switching).

The CDR3 sequence is 13 residues long. CDR1 and CDR2 (germline): SEHNR, FQNEAQ (reference sequence). Then a second PCR, running roughly 7 to 11 cycles, was carried out with a sample-barcoded 5' primer and a J-beta primer mix. Every sample returned 2.5 million or more CDR3-containing paired-end reads. TCRdb processed the 5' RACE reads anew with MiXCR; each CDR3 protein has one entry. The sample comprises roughly 680,000 distinct CDR3 sequences, under 65% of which are singletons, and about 13% rests with the top ten. This clonotype has at least ten counts. The junction and the germline gene differ at one end; a read error may be behind it.

The rearrangement uses TRBV7-9 and TRBJ2-1; TRBD2 agrees at 7 bases. Sequenced input: blood. The TCR comes from a woman older than 75 in good health. CDR3 in amino acids: CVSSLWGGNEQFF. The DNA for the CDR3 is TGTGTCAGCAGCTTATGGGGGGGCAATGAGCAGTTCTTC. The complete variable domain, with remaining parts taken from reference TRBV7-9 and TRBJ2-1, reads DTGVSQNPRHKITKRGQNVTFRCDPISEHNRLYWYRQTLGQGPEFLTYFQNEAQLEKSRLLSDRFSAERPKGSFSTLEIQRTEQGDSAMYLCVSSLWGGNEQFFGPGTRLTVL.